This entry concerns a single TCR beta chain. The antigen is not known. The data belong to a study of T cell responses to AZD1222 COVID-19 vaccine. Findings and caveats of the study: There were vaccine-associated CD4 TCRs across spike, dominant at 160-218 and 743-854. Reportedly, nearly half of unique spike TCRs recognized epitopes outside B.1.351/B.1.1.7 mutations. Receipt of two AZD1222 doses was followed by a rise in Spike-specific TCR breadth and depth.

Germline CDR1 reads LGHDT; CDR2 reads YNNKEL (reference sequence). The CDR3 is made up of 21 amino acids. Trimming pared 3 bases from V and 0 bases from J, leaving 27 bases between. Method: immunoSEQ multiplex PCR; TCRdb's copy keeps in-frame clones and lacks some. The table has tens of thousands of clones, about 90% seen once. The V call is TRBV3-1 (or the pseudogene TRBV3-2), the J call TRBJ2-4, with D perhaps matching TRBD1 (8 bases). The receptor's source is an adult who received the AZD1222 COVID-19 vaccine. This material consisted of peripheral blood, taken 28 days after the second AZD1222 dose. Here the CDR3 reads CASSHYGGQAGAGLAKNIQYF. In DNA form, the CDR3 reads TGTGCCAGCAGCCACTATGGGGGACAGGCGGGAGCCGGTTTAGCCAAAAACATTCAGTACTTC.